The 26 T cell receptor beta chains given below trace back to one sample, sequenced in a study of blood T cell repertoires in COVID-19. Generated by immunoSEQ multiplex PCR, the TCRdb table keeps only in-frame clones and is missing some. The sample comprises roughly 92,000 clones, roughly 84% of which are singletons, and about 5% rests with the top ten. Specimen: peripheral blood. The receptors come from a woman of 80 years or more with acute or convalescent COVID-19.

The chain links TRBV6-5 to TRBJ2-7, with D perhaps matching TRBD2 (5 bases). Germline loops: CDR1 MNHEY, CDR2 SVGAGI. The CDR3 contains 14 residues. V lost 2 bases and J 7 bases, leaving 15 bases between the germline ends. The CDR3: CASSYRVPTGEQYF. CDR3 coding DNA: TGTGCCAGCAGTTACAGGGTCCCGACGGGGGAGCAGTACTTC.

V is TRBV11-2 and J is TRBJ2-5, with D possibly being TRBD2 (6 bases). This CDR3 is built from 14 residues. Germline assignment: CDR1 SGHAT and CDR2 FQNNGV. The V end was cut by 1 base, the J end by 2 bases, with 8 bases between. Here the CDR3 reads CASSLGLAQETQYF. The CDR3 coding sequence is TGTGCCAGCAGCTTAGGTCTAGCGCAAGAGACCCAGTACTTC.

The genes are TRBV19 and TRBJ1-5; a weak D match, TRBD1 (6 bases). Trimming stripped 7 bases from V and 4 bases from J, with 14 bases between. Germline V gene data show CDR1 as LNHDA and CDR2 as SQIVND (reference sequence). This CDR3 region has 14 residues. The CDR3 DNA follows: TGTGCCAGTACCAAGGCAGGGGCGAATCAGCCCCAGCATTTT. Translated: CASTKAGANQPQHF.

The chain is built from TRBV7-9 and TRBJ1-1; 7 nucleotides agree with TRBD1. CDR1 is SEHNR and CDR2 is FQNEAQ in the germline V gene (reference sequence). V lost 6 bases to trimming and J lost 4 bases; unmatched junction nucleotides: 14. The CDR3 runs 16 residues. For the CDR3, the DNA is TGTGCCAGCAGACCCCTCTTGGGGCAGGGGGGCACTGAAGCTTTCTTT. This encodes CASRPLLGQGGTEAFF. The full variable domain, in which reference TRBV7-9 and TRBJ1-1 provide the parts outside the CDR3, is DTGVSQNPRHKITKRGQNVTFRCDPISEHNRLYWYRQTLGQGPEFLTYFQNEAQLEKSRLLSDRFSAERPKGSFSTLEIQRTEQGDSAMYLCASRPLLGQGGTEAFFGQGTRLTVV.

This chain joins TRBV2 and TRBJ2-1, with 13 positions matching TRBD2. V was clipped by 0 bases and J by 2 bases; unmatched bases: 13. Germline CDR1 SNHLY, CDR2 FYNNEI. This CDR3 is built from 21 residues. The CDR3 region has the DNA TGTGCCAGCAGTGAAGCGCGGAGGCGGACTAGCGGGAGCGTGGCCTACAATGAGCAGTTCTTC. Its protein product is CASSEARRRTSGSVAYNEQFF. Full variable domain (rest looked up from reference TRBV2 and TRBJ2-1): EPEVTQTPSHQVTQMGQEVILRCVPISNHLYFYWYRQILGQKVEFLVSFYNNEISEKSEIFDDQFSVERPDGSNFTLKIRSTKLEDSAMYFCASSEARRRTSGSVAYNEQFFGPGTRLTVL.

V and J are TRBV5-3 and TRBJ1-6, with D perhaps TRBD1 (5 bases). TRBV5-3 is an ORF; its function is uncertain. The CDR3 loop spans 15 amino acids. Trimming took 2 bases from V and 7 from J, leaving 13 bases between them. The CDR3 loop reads CARSLSEHRNSPLHF. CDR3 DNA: TGTGCCAGAAGCTTATCGGAACACAGGAATTCACCCCTCCACTTT.

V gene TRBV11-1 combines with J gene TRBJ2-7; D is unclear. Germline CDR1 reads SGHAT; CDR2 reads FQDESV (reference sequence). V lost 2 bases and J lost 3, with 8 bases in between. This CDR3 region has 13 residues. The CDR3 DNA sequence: TGTGCCAGCAGCTTAATGTACGGCTACGAGCAGTACTTC. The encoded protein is CASSLMYGYEQYF.

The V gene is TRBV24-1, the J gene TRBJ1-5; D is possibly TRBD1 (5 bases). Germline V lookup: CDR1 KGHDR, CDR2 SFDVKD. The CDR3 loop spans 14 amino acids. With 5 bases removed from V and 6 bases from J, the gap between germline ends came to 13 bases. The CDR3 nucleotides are TGTGCCACCAGTGGACGGGGGGATAGTCAGCCCCAGCATTTT. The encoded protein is CATSGRGDSQPQHF.

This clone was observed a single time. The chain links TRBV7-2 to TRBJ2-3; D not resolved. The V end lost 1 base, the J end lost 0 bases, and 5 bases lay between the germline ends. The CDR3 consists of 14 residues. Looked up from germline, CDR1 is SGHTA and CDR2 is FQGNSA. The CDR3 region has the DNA TGTGCCAGCAGCTTAGTCGGTAGCACAGATACGCAGTATTTT. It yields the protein CASSLVGSTDTQYF. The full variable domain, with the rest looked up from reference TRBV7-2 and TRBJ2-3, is GAGVSQSPSNKVTEKGKDVELRCDPISGHTALYWYRQSLGQGLEFLIYFQGNSAPDKSGLPSDRFSAERTGGSVSTLTIQRTQQEDSAVYLCASSLVGSTDTQYFGPGTRLTVL.

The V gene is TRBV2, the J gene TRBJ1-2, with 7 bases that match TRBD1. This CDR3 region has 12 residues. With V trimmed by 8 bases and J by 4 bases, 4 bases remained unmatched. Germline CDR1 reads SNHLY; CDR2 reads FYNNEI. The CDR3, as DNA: TGTGCCAGCGGAACAGGGGCCTATGGCTACACCTTC. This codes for CASGTGAYGYTF.

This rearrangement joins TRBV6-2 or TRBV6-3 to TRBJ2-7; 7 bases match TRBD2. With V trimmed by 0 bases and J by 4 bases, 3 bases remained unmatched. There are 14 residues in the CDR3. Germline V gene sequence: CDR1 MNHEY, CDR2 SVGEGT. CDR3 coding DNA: TGTGCCAGCAGTTACTCGGGGGGGTTATACGAGCAGTACTTC. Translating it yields CASSYSGGLYEQYF.

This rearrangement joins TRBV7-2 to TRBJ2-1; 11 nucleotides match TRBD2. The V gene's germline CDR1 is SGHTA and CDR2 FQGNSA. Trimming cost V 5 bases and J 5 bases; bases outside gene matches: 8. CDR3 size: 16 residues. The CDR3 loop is CASSPLAGGYNNEQFF. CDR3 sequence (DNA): TGTGCCAGCAGCCCTCTAGCGGGAGGATATAACAATGAGCAGTTCTTC.

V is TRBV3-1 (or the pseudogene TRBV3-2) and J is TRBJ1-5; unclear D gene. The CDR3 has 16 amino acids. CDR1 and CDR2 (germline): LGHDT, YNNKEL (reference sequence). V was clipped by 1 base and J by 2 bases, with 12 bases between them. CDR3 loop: CASSQGSPVGNQPQHF. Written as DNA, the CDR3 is TGTGCCAGCAGCCAAGGCTCCCCAGTTGGCAATCAGCCCCAGCATTTT.

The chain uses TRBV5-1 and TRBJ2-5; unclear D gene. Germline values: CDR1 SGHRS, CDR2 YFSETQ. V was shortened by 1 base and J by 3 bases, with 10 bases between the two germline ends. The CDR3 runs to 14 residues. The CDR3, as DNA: TGCGCCAGCAGCTTGATGAGCGTAAAAGAGACCCAGTACTTC. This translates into CASSLMSVKETQYF.

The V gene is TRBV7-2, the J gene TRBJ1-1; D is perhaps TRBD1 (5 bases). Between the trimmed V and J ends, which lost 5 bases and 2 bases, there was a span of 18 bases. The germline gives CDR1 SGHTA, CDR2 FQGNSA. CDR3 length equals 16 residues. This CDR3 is CASSPPARQLNTEAFF. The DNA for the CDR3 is TGTGCCAGCAGCCCACCGGCCCGACAGCTAAACACTGAAGCTTTCTTT.

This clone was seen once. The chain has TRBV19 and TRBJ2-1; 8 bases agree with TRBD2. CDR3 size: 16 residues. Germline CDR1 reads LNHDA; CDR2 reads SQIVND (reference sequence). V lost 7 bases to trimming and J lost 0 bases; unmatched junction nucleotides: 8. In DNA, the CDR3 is TGTGCCAGTACCCCGACTAGCGCCAGCTCCTACAATGAGCAGTTCTTC. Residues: CASTPTSASSYNEQFF. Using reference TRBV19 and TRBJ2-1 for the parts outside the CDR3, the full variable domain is DGGITQSPKYLFRKEGQNVTLSCEQNLNHDAMYWYRQDPGQGLRLIYYSQIVNDFQKGDIAEGYSVSREKKESFPLTVTSAQKNPTAFYLCASTPTSASSYNEQFFGPGTRLTVL.

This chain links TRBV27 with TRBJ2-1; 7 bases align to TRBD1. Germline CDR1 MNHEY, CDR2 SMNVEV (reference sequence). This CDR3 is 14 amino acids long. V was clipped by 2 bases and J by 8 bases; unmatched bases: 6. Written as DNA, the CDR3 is TGTGCCAGCAGTTTAGAGGGGGCGAGGGATGAGCAGTTCTTC. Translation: CASSLEGARDEQFF.

The chain's CDR3 is CASSGKPGQSASGANVLTF. In nucleotides, the CDR3 is TGTGCCAGCAGCGGTAAACCGGGACAGTCAGCCTCTGGGGCCAACGTCCTGACTTTC. The V and J genes are TRBV3-1 (or the pseudogene TRBV3-2) and TRBJ2-6; TRBD1 matches 7 bases. The CDR3 length is 19 residues. CDR1 is LGHDT and CDR2 is YNNKEL in the germline V gene (reference sequence). Trimming cost V 5 bases and J 0 bases; bases outside gene matches: 13.

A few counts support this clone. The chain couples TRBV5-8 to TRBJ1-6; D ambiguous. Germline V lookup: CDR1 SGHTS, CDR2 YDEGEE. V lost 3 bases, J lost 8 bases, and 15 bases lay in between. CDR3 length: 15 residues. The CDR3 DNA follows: TGTGCCAGCAGCTCCCCGAGGTCTGCCCATTCACCCCTCCACTTT. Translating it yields CASSSPRSAHSPLHF.

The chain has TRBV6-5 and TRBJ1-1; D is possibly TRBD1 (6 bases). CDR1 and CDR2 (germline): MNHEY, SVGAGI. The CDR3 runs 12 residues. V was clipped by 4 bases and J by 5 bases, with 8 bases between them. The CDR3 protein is CASSFQGTEAFF. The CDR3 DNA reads TGTGCCAGCAGTTTCCAGGGGACTGAAGCTTTCTTT.

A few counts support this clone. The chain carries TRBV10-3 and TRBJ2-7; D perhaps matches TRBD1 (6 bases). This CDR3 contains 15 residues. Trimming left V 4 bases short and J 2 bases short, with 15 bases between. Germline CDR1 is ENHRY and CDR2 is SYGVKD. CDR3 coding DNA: TGTGCCATCAGTGGAGGCAGCGACAGGCCCTACGAGCAGTACTTC. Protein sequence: CAISGGSDRPYEQYF.

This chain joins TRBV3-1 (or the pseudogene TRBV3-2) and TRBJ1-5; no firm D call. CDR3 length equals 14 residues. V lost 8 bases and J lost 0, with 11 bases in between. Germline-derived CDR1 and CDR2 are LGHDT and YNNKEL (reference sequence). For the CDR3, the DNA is TGTGCCAGCCAAAATTCCGGTAGCAATCAGCCCCAGCATTTT. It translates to CASQNSGSNQPQHF.

The CDR3 DNA is TGTGCCAGCTCACCTCGACTTGACTACAATGAGCAGTTCTTC. It specifies CASSPRLDYNEQFF. The chain combines TRBV18 with TRBJ2-1; D call uncertain. V shed 3 bases and J shed 3 bases, with 9 bases lying between them. Germline V gene data show CDR1 as KGHSH and CDR2 as LQKENI. The CDR3 has 14 residues.

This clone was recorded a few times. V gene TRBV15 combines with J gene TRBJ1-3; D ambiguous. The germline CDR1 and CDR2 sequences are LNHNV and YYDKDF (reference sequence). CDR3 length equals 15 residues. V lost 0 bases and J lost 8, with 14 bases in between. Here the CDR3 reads CATSREREGVYTIYF. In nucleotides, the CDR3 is TGTGCCACCAGCAGAGAAAGGGAGGGTGTTTACACCATATATTTT.

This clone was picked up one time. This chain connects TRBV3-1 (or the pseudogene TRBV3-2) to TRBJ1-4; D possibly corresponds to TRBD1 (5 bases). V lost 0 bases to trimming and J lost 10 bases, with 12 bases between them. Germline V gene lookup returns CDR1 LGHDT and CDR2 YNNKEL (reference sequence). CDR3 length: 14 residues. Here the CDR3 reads CASSQDRGLGKLFF. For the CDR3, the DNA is TGTGCCAGCAGCCAAGATAGGGGCCTGGGAAAACTGTTTTTT.

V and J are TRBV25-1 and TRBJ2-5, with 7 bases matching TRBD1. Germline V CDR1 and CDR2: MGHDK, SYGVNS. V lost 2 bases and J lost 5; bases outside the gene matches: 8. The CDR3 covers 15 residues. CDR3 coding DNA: TGTGCCAGCAGTGAAAACGACGTCAGGGGGGAGACCCAGTACTTC. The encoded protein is CASSENDVRGETQYF.